The 27 T cell receptor beta chains in this list originate from one sample, sequenced in a study of blood T cell repertoires in COVID-19. Assay: immunoSEQ multiplex PCR; the TCRdb copy retains only in-frame clones and omits some. The top ten hold 7.8% of the sample, which has fewer than 700,000 clones, 85% to 90% seen once. Sample: peripheral blood. These receptors were obtained from a woman aged 45-65 years with COVID-19, enrolled during active disease.

This chain joins TRBV7-3 and TRBJ1-2, with D unclear. V was shortened by 5 bases and J by 4 bases, with 20 bases between the two germline ends. The CDR3 spans 16 residues. Germline CDR1 is SGHTA and CDR2 is FQGTGA. The CDR3 loop reads CASSPGRAGSGYGYTF. The CDR3 DNA sequence: TGTGCCAGCAGCCCCGGACGGGCAGGAAGCGGCTATGGCTACACCTTC. The full variable domain, completed using reference TRBV7-3 and TRBJ1-2, is GAGVSQTPSNKVTEKGKYVELRCDPISGHTALYWYRQSLGQGPEFLIYFQGTGAADDSGLPNDRFFAVRPEGSVSTLKIQRTERGDSAVYLCASSPGRAGSGYGYTFGSGTRLTVV.

V and J are TRBV5-5 and TRBJ2-3; D perhaps matches TRBD2 (7 bases). CDR3 length: 15 amino acids. Looked up from germline, CDR1 is SGHKS and CDR2 is YYEKEE (reference sequence). With 0 bases removed from V and 4 bases from J, the gap between germline ends came to 12 bases. The CDR3 nucleotides read TGTGCCAGCAGCTTGGAAGTGGGGGGGCCAGATACGCAGTATTTT. Protein sequence: CASSLEVGGPDTQYF.

The chain is built from TRBV5-4 and TRBJ2-1; D gene uncertain. Germline-derived CDR1 and CDR2 are SGHNT and YYREEE (reference sequence). The CDR3 totals 13 residues. V lost 4 bases and J lost 6, with 11 bases in between. This chain's CDR3 is CASSPQSANEQFF. The DNA for the CDR3 is TGTGCCAGCAGCCCCCAGAGCGCCAATGAGCAGTTCTTC.

The chain couples TRBV27 to TRBJ2-1; 8 positions match TRBD1. Germline CDR1 is MNHEY and CDR2 is SMNVEV (reference sequence). The CDR3 is 15 residues long. V was clipped by 5 bases and J by 5 bases; unmatched bases: 8. CDR3 protein: CASSPGGSGNNEQFF. The DNA for the CDR3 is TGTGCCAGCAGTCCAGGGGGCTCCGGTAACAATGAGCAGTTCTTC.

The J gene is TRBJ2-2, the V gene TRBV11-1; the D is unclear. This CDR3 has 14 amino acids. V lost 3 bases to trimming and J lost 7 bases, with 12 bases between them. Germline CDR1 reads SGHAT; CDR2 reads FQDESV (reference sequence). CDR3 nucleotides: TGTGCCAGCAGCTTCGAACCGAGCCACGGGGAGCTGTTTTTT. As protein: CASSFEPSHGELFF.

In this sample, this clone turned up a few times. This sample also contains other DNA sequences that code for the same CDR3. The J gene is TRBJ1-5, the V gene TRBV5-1; possibly TRBD1 for D (5 bases). The V gene's germline CDR1 is SGHRS and CDR2 YFSETQ. CDR3 size: 13 residues. V gave up 2 bases and J gave up 5 bases, with 8 bases separating them. CDR3 nucleotide sequence: TGCGCCAGCAGCTTCGGAGGGGATCAGCCCCAGCATTTT. Its translation is CASSFGGDQPQHF.

This chain links TRBV19 with TRBJ1-2, with D unresolved. CDR3 length: 13 residues. CDR1 LNHDA and CDR2 SQIVND come from the germline V gene (reference sequence). Trimming took 5 bases from V and 8 from J, leaving 15 bases between them. The CDR3 nucleotides read TGTGCCAGTAGTCTCGGGATTAACGGCGGCTACACCTTC. It encodes CASSLGINGGYTF. Complete variable domain (other parts from reference TRBV19 and TRBJ1-2): DGGITQSPKYLFRKEGQNVTLSCEQNLNHDAMYWYRQDPGQGLRLIYYSQIVNDFQKGDIAEGYSVSREKKESFPLTVTSAQKNPTAFYLCASSLGINGGYTFGSGTRLTVV.

The chain links TRBV30 to TRBJ2-2; TRBD2 might be the D (6 bases). The CDR3 has 17 amino acids. Germline CDR1 and CDR2: GTSNPN and SVGIG (reference sequence). V was clipped by 3 bases and J by 3 bases, with 20 bases between them. The CDR3 reads CAWSASGIGGYTGELFF. The CDR3 DNA follows: TGTGCCTGGAGCGCCTCGGGGATTGGGGGGTACACCGGGGAGCTGTTTTTT.

This chain joins TRBV19 and TRBJ2-3, with 8 nucleotides matching TRBD2. CDR1 and CDR2 from the germline V gene are LNHDA and SQIVND (reference sequence). The CDR3 runs 14 residues. Trimming at V came to 8 bases and at J to 6 bases, leaving 10 bases not matched to a gene. CDR3 sequence (DNA): TGTGCCAGTCGGCTCGGGGGGGCGGGCGATACGCAGTATTTT. Its translation: CASRLGGAGDTQYF. Looking up the rest from reference TRBV19 and TRBJ2-3 gives the full variable domain: DGGITQSPKYLFRKEGQNVTLSCEQNLNHDAMYWYRQDPGQGLRLIYYSQIVNDFQKGDIAEGYSVSREKKESFPLTVTSAQKNPTAFYLCASRLGGAGDTQYFGPGTRLTVL.

CDR3 DNA sequence: TGTGCCAGCAGCTTGGTTGAGGCTGGGAGCGCCCAGTACTTC. It is translated as CASSLVEAGSAQYF. This chain joins TRBV5-6 and TRBJ2-5; D is perhaps TRBD2 (5 bases). The CDR3 runs to 14 residues. V shed 0 bases and J shed 9 bases, with 15 bases lying between them. In germline, CDR1 is SGHDT, CDR2 YYEEEE.

CDR3 in DNA: TGTGCCAGCAGCCAAGATCGGCAGGGTAAATACACCTTC. Encoded protein: CASSQDRQGKYTF. The rearrangement links TRBV3-1 (or the pseudogene TRBV3-2) to TRBJ1-2; possibly TRBD1 for D (5 bases). V gave up 0 bases and J gave up 11 bases, with 13 bases separating them. CDR1 is LGHDT and CDR2 is YNNKEL in the germline V gene (reference sequence). CDR3 length: 13 residues.

The rearrangement joins TRBV14 to TRBJ1-1; TRBD1 might be the D (6 bases). Germline CDR1 is SGHDN and CDR2 is FVKESK. This CDR3 contains 13 residues. V dropped 4 bases and J dropped 8 bases, with 14 bases sitting between them. CDR3 sequence reads: CASSLLDSVEAFF. In DNA form, the CDR3 reads TGTGCCAGCAGCCTTTTGGACAGCGTGGAAGCTTTCTTT.

This rearrangement joins TRBV9 to TRBJ2-7; TRBD1 aligns across 7 bases. The CDR3 is made up of 15 amino acids. V lost 3 bases and J lost 3; bases outside the gene matches: 9. Germline CDR1 is SGDLS and CDR2 is YYNGEE. CDR3 protein: CASSAGDRDHYEQYF. The CDR3 DNA follows: TGTGCCAGCAGCGCAGGTGACAGGGACCACTACGAGCAGTACTTC. Full variable domain (missing parts from reference TRBV9 and TRBJ2-7): DSGVTQTPKHLITATGQRVTLRCSPRSGDLSVYWYQQSLDQGLQFLIQYYNGEERAKGNILERFSAQQFPDLHSELNLSSLELGDSALYFCASSAGDRDHYEQYFGPGTRLTVT.

The chain couples TRBV27 to TRBJ2-2; 9 nucleotides match TRBD1. With V trimmed by 3 bases and J by 5 bases, 4 bases remained unmatched. The germline CDR1 and CDR2 sequences are MNHEY and SMNVEV (reference sequence). CDR3 length equals 15 residues. CDR3 in amino acids: CASSFGGTGTGELFF. The DNA of the CDR3 is TGTGCCAGCAGTTTTGGTGGGACAGGGACCGGGGAGCTGTTTTTT.

This chain joins TRBV7-2 and TRBJ1-2; D may be TRBD1 (6 bases). CDR3 length: 17 residues. Trimming took off 4 bases at V and 6 bases at J, with 24 bases between the two ends. Germline lookup yields CDR1 SGHTA and CDR2 FQGNSA. Here the CDR3 DNA reads TGTGCCAGCAGCTCCCCACGGGGGGGCGGAGTGAAGGATGGCTACACCTTC. Translation: CASSSPRGGGVKDGYTF.

The chain uses TRBV5-1 and TRBJ2-7; D perhaps matches TRBD1 (8 bases). The CDR3 is made up of 13 amino acids. V dropped 4 bases and J dropped 6 bases, with 14 bases sitting between them. Per the germline V gene, CDR1 is SGHRS and CDR2 is YFSETQ. The CDR3 sequence is CASSTQGEGEQYF. The CDR3 region has the DNA TGCGCCAGCAGCACACAGGGGGAGGGCGAGCAGTACTTC. Full variable domain (rest looked up from reference TRBV5-1 and TRBJ2-7): KAGVTQTPRYLIKTRGQQVTLSCSPISGHRSVSWYQQTPGQGLQFLFEYFSETQRNKGNFPGRFSGRQFSNSRSEMNVSTLELGDSALYLCASSTQGEGEQYFGPGTRLTVT.

The CDR3 reads CASSIRATGHSGNTIYF. The CDR3 DNA is TGTGCCAGCAGCATCAGAGCGACAGGCCACTCTGGAAACACCATATATTTT. J is TRBJ1-3 and V is TRBV7-6; D is perhaps TRBD1 (6 bases). This CDR3 contains 17 residues. Germline CDR1 SGHVS, CDR2 FNYEAQ. V lost 5 bases and J lost 0, with 17 bases in between.

The genes are TRBV19 and TRBJ1-2; D not certain. Trimming cost V 5 bases and J 1 base, with 8 bases left between them. Germline V lookup: CDR1 LNHDA, CDR2 SQIVND (reference sequence). This CDR3 is built from 13 residues. CDR3 amino acids: CASSPRVNYGYTF. The CDR3 DNA follows: TGTGCCAGTAGTCCTCGGGTTAACTATGGCTACACCTTC.

This chain links TRBV30 with TRBJ2-2; TRBD1 agrees at 8 bases. Trimming took 7 bases from V and 1 from J; bases not matched to a gene: 5. The CDR3 is 14 amino acids. Per the germline V gene, CDR1 is GTSNPN and CDR2 is SVGIG (reference sequence). The chain's CDR3 is CALGQGRNTGELFF. CDR3 DNA: TGTGCCTTAGGACAGGGACGGAACACCGGGGAGCTGTTTTTT.

The chain carries TRBV18 and TRBJ1-1, with D uncertain. Trimming left V 0 bases short and J 5 bases short, with 13 bases between. This CDR3 spans 15 amino acids. Germline V gene sequence: CDR1 KGHSH, CDR2 LQKENI. DNA of the CDR3: TGTGCCAGCTCACCACCTTCGGGAGTTAGGACTGAAGCTTTCTTT. It encodes CASSPPSGVRTEAFF. Filled out from reference TRBV18 and TRBJ1-1, the complete variable domain reads NAGVMQNPRHLVRRRGQEARLRCSPMKGHSHVYWYRQLPEEGLKFMVYLQKENIIDESGMPKERFSAEFPKEGPSILRIQQVVRGDSAAYFCASSPPSGVRTEAFFGQGTRLTVV.

The CDR3 spells CASSTGTGSTDTQYF. The CDR3 bases are TGTGCCAGCAGCACCGGGACAGGGTCGACAGATACGCAGTATTTT. The V call is TRBV7-2, the J call TRBJ2-3; 9 bases line up with TRBD1. Germline V CDR1 and CDR2: SGHTA, FQGNSA. J was trimmed by 3 bases and V by 5 bases; bases with no gene match: 6. The CDR3 has 15 residues.

This clone was detected a few times. The rearrangement uses TRBV30 and TRBJ2-7, with 8 positions matching TRBD1. V was pared by 4 bases and J by 6 bases, with 8 bases of the junction left unmatched. From germline, CDR1 is GTSNPN and CDR2 SVGIG (reference sequence). The CDR3 has 13 amino acids. The CDR3 reads CAWNQGASGEQYF. DNA for the CDR3: TGTGCCTGGAATCAGGGGGCGTCAGGCGAGCAGTACTTC.

The V and J genes are TRBV6-1 and TRBJ1-2; no definite D call. CDR3 length: 13 amino acids. Trimming pared 3 bases from V and 8 bases from J, leaving 13 bases between. The germline V gene has CDR1 MNHNS and CDR2 SASEGT. This CDR3 reads CASSDGGRMGYTF. The CDR3 nucleotides read TGTGCCAGCAGTGACGGTGGGCGAATGGGCTACACCTTC.

The chain has TRBV11-3 and TRBJ2-5; 8 bases agree with TRBD1. Germline V CDR1 and CDR2: SGHNT, YENEEA. J was trimmed by 3 bases and V by 5 bases; bases with no gene match: 5. This CDR3 has 14 residues. This CDR3 reads CASSPRQGKETQYF. In DNA form, the CDR3 reads TGTGCCAGCAGCCCCCGACAGGGGAAAGAGACCCAGTACTTC.

The V gene is TRBV28, the J gene TRBJ2-1; 10 bases align to TRBD1. Germline assignment: CDR1 MDHEN and CDR2 SYDVKM. Trimming took 6 bases from V and 0 from J; bases not matched to a gene: 11. The CDR3 covers 18 residues. The CDR3 reads CASRPNPGQGSSYNEQFF. The CDR3 DNA is TGTGCCAGCAGGCCTAATCCGGGACAGGGGAGCTCCTACAATGAGCAGTTCTTC.

The gene calls are TRBV28 and TRBJ1-3; D may be TRBD1 (5 bases). The germline V and J ends were trimmed by 7 bases and 7 bases, with 20 bases remaining between them. The CDR3 has 15 amino acids. CDR1 is MDHEN, CDR2 SYDVKM, per germline. In DNA form, the CDR3 reads TGTGCCAGCATCTCACCGGGGGTGGAGAGGAACACCATATATTTT. It specifies CASISPGVERNTIYF.

The chain combines TRBV28 with TRBJ1-2; possibly TRBD1 for D (5 bases). This CDR3 has 12 residues. The V end was cut by 5 bases, the J end by 5 bases, with 9 bases between. Germline CDR1 MDHEN, CDR2 SYDVKM. The CDR3 loop is CASSEPGYGYTF. In DNA form, the CDR3 reads TGTGCCAGCAGTGAACCAGGGTATGGCTACACCTTC.